This T cell receptor beta chain was sequenced during a study of blood T cells in healthy people across ages. A second PCR, run for roughly 7 to 11 cycles, used a sample-barcoded 5' primer plus a J-beta primer mix. Every cDNA molecule carried a tag from a template-switch adaptor bearing 12 random nucleotides. TCRdb ran MiXCR on the 5' RACE reads and lists one entry per CDR3 protein. The sample includes more than 1,400,000 distinct CDR3 sequences, roughly 40% seen only once; the top ten take less than 8%. The CDR3 is 17 amino acids. CDR1 and CDR2 (germline): LGHNT, FRNRAP. Trimming took off 0 bases at V and 2 bases at J, with 15 bases between the two ends.

The chain is built from TRBV12-5 and TRBJ2-3; TRBD1 is a possible D gene (6 bases). This TCR was recovered from a woman aged 18-29 years in good health. The sequenced sample was blood. The chain's CDR3 is CASGLVRGQGTTDTQYF. As DNA, the CDR3 is TGTGCTAGTGGTTTGGTACGTGGGCAGGGGACCACAGATACGCAGTATTTT.